The 15 T cell receptor beta chains below were found in one sample sequenced in a study of T cell changes during pregnancy in multiple sclerosis. Profiled with immunoSEQ multiplex PCR; TCRdb holds only in-frame clones, not every one. Of under 70,000 clones in the sample, roughly 91% were seen once. The sample in question was peripheral blood, obtained in the third trimester of pregnancy. These receptors originate from a female donor in good health, enrolled as a control in a pregnancy study.

The chain combines TRBV27 with TRBJ2-2, with D perhaps matching TRBD1 (5 bases). The CDR3 spans 14 residues. CDR1 and CDR2 (germline): MNHEY, SMNVEV (reference sequence). Trimming stripped 5 bases from V and 4 bases from J, with 11 bases between. As DNA, the CDR3 is TGTGCCAGCAGTCCAGGGATGTCCACCGGGGAGCTGTTTTTT. Residues: CASSPGMSTGELFF.

The CDR3 bases are TGTGCCAGCAGCTTCGCGGCTCACGAGCAGTACTTC. Its translation is CASSFAAHEQYF. The rearrangement links TRBV5-4 to TRBJ2-7; D is unresolved. V was cut by 2 bases and J by 5 bases, with 8 bases left in between. The CDR3 is made up of 12 amino acids. Germline V gene sequence: CDR1 SGHNT, CDR2 YYREEE (reference sequence).

This chain connects TRBV7-3 to TRBJ2-2; D not certain. Between the trimmed V and J ends, which lost 6 bases and 1 base, there was a span of 15 bases. The CDR3 is 16 residues long. In germline, CDR1 is SGHTA, CDR2 FQGTGA. This CDR3 is CASSTIPLENTGELFF. CDR3 nucleotide sequence: TGTGCCAGCAGTACGATCCCTTTAGAGAACACCGGGGAGCTGTTTTTT.

The chain carries TRBV19 and TRBJ2-1; 8 bases agree with TRBD1. Trimming removed 5 bases from V and 4 bases from J; junction bases left unmatched: 7. The CDR3 spans 15 residues. CDR1 and CDR2 (germline): LNHDA, SQIVND (reference sequence). CDR3 in amino acids: CASSGGTGEYNEQFF. CDR3 in DNA: TGTGCCAGTAGTGGTGGGACAGGAGAGTACAATGAGCAGTTCTTC. The full variable domain, with the rest looked up from reference TRBV19 and TRBJ2-1, is DGGITQSPKYLFRKEGQNVTLSCEQNLNHDAMYWYRQDPGQGLRLIYYSQIVNDFQKGDIAEGYSVSREKKESFPLTVTSAQKNPTAFYLCASSGGTGEYNEQFFGPGTRLTVL.

Turning to this clone: Other DNA sequences in the same sample also yield this CDR3. The CDR3 spells CASRPGQGSSPLHF. The DNA of the CDR3 is TGTGCCAGCAGGCCTGGACAGGGAAGCTCACCCCTCCACTTT. The rearrangement uses TRBV2 and TRBJ1-6, with 8 bases lining up with TRBD1. The CDR3 is made up of 14 amino acids. After removal of 6 bases from V and 10 bases from J, the junction contained 8 bases not matched to a gene. CDR1 is SNHLY and CDR2 is FYNNEI in the germline V gene.

CDR3 sequence: CASIGLAGIGEQYF. The CDR3 DNA is TGTGCCAGCATTGGACTAGCGGGGATAGGGGAGCAGTACTTC. The chain uses TRBV27 and TRBJ2-7; 12 bases line up with TRBD2. The CDR3 has 14 amino acids. Germline V CDR1 and CDR2: MNHEY, SMNVEV (reference sequence). The J segment lost 7 bases and the V segment lost 7 bases, leaving 8 bases of the junction unmatched.

CDR3 DNA: TGCGCCAGCAGGGGCCGGACAAAGGACCAAGAGACCCAGTACTTC. Its protein is CASRGRTKDQETQYF. The chain recombines TRBV5-1 with TRBJ2-5; tentatively, D is TRBD1 (5 bases). The CDR3 has 15 amino acids. Trimming shortened V by 5 bases and J by 0 bases, and 14 bases separated the two germline ends. Germline assignment: CDR1 SGHRS and CDR2 YFSETQ.

The chain links TRBV4-1 to TRBJ1-6; D may be TRBD1 (5 bases). The CDR3 loop spans 13 amino acids. Germline-derived CDR1 and CDR2 are MGHRA and YSYEKL. The germline V and J ends were trimmed by 2 bases and 9 bases, with 8 bases remaining between them. CDR3 sequence (DNA): TGCGCCAGCAGCCAACGGGGGGTTTCACCCCTCCACTTT. This sequence encodes CASSQRGVSPLHF.

The chain links TRBV6-5 to TRBJ2-1, with TRBD2 matching 8 bases. Unmatched junction bases numbered 6, after V lost 2 bases and J lost 3 bases. This CDR3 spans 16 amino acids. The germline CDR1 and CDR2 sequences are MNHEY and SVGAGI. CDR3: CASSYGRLANYNEQFF. The CDR3 DNA is TGTGCCAGCAGTTACGGTCGACTAGCGAACTACAATGAGCAGTTCTTC.

The chain is built from TRBV7-6 and TRBJ2-7; 9 bases are a match to TRBD2. CDR3 length: 14 residues. With 4 bases clipped from V and 4 bases from J, the junction kept 5 bases outside the gene matches. Germline V gene sequence: CDR1 SGHVS, CDR2 FNYEAQ. CDR3 residues: CASSSGGRGYEQYF. Here the CDR3 DNA reads TGTGCCAGCAGCTCTGGCGGGAGGGGTTACGAGCAGTACTTC.

The V call is TRBV28, the J call TRBJ1-2; D perhaps matches TRBD1 (5 bases). Per germline, CDR1 MDHEN and CDR2 SYDVKM. The CDR3 length is 16 residues. Trimming left V 3 bases short and J 3 bases short, with 17 bases between. The CDR3 here is CASSFTVGRGDYGYTF. The CDR3 coding sequence is TGTGCCAGCAGTTTTACGGTGGGCCGGGGGGACTATGGCTACACCTTC.

The chain uses TRBV5-1 and TRBJ2-7; 7 nucleotides match TRBD2. V trimming: 4 bases; J trimming: 7 bases; junction bases outside the gene matches: 8. CDR3 length: 13 amino acids. The germline V gene encodes CDR1 SGHRS and CDR2 YFSETQ. The CDR3: CASSLRLAEEQYF. As DNA, the CDR3 is TGCGCCAGCAGCCTAAGACTAGCCGAGGAGCAGTACTTC.

The genes are TRBV23-1 and TRBJ1-6; TRBD1 might be the D (5 bases). TRBV23-1 is reported as an ORF; its role is uncertain. V gave up 3 bases and J gave up 9 bases, with 15 bases separating them. CDR3 size: 15 residues. CDR3 in amino acids: CASSQPTLGVSPLHF. CDR3 DNA: TGCGCCAGCAGTCAGCCGACCCTAGGGGTTTCACCCCTCCACTTT.

The chain joins TRBV5-4 to TRBJ2-7, with no clear D. The V and J ends lost 1 base and 4 bases respectively, with 6 bases between them. Germline lookup yields CDR1 SGHNT and CDR2 YYREEE (reference sequence). There are 12 residues in the CDR3. This CDR3 is CASSLWQYEQYF. CDR3 nucleotide sequence: TGTGCCAGCAGCTTGTGGCAGTACGAGCAGTACTTC. Full variable domain (remainder filled in from reference TRBV5-4 and TRBJ2-7): ETGVTQSPTHLIKTRGQQVTLRCSSQSGHNTVSWYQQALGQGPQFIFQYYREEENGRGNFPPRFSGLQFPNYSSELNVNALELDDSALYLCASSLWQYEQYFGPGTRLTVT.

The J gene is TRBJ1-2, the V gene TRBV7-2; a weak D match, TRBD1 (5 bases). CDR1 and CDR2 from the germline V gene are SGHTA and FQGNSA. CDR3 length: 16 amino acids. The germline V and J ends were trimmed by 3 bases and 0 bases, with 14 bases remaining between them. CDR3 protein: CASSLGSGGANYGYTF. The CDR3 nucleotides read TGTGCCAGCAGCTTGGGATCGGGGGGAGCTAACTATGGCTACACCTTC.